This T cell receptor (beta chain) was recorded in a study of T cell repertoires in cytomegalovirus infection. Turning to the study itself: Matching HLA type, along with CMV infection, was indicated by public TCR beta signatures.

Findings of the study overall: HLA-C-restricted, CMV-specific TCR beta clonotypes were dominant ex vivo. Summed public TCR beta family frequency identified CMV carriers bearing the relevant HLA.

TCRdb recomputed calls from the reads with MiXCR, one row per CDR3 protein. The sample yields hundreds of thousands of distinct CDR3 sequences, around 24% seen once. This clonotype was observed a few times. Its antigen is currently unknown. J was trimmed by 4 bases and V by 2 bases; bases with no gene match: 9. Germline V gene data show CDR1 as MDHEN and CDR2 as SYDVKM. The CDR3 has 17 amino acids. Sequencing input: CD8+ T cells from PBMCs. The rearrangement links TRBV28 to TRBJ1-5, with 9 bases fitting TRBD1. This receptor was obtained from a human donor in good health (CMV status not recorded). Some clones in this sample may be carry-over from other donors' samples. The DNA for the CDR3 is TGTGCCAGCAGTTTAAGTAGCGGGACAGGGTTTAATCAGCCCCAGCATTTT. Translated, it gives CASSLSSGTGFNQPQHF.